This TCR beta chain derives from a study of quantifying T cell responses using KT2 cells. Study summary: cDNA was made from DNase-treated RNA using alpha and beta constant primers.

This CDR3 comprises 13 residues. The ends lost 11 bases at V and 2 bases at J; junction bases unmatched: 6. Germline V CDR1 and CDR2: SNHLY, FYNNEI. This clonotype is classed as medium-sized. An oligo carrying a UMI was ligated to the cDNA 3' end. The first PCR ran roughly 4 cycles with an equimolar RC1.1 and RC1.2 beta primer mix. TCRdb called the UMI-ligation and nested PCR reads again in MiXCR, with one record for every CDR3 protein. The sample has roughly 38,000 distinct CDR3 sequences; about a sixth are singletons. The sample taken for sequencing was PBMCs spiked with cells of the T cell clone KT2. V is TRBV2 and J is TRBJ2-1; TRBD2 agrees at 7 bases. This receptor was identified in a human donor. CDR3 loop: CASLADTYNEQFF. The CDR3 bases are TGTGCCTCGCTAGCGGACACCTACAATGAGCAGTTCTTC.